The rows below give T cell receptor beta chains drawn from one sample of a study of PD-1 blockade in classical Hodgkin lymphoma. The method was immunoSEQ multiplex PCR; TCRdb's version includes in-frame clones alone and lacks a portion of them. The table shows some 41,000 clones, with roughly 86% occurring only once. Sequences were derived from peripheral blood mononuclear cells (PBMCs), sampled before the second cycle of nivolumab. These receptors were taken from a human donor with classical Hodgkin lymphoma. Both conserved end residues are part of each CDR3. D genes are given only for firm matches. Clone sizes are given selectively: once, few, many, or a class where the clone is expanded.

d_gene | abundance | j_gene | v_gene | CDR3aa | CDR3nt
TRBD2 | - | TRBJ2-2 | TRBV27 | CASSPSLRRVGRARYTGELFF | TGTGCCAGCAGTCCTTCCCTCCGGCGGGTCGGGAGGGCCAGGTACACCGGGGAGCTGTTTTTT
- | - | TRBJ1-2 | TRBV5-1 | CASSLSGHLYGYTF | TGCGCCAGCAGCCTGTCGGGTCATCTCTATGGCTACACCTTC
TRBD1 | - | TRBJ1-6 | TRBV5-1 | CASSPRQGWDSPLHF | TGCGCCAGCAGCCCACGACAGGGATGGGATTCACCCCTCCACTTT
- | - | TRBJ1-2 | TRBV28 | CASSSNGLWAYGYTF | TGTGCCAGCAGCTCCAACGGACTTTGGGCCTATGGCTACACCTTC
- | few | TRBJ2-2 | TRBV9 | CASSVYGYTGELFF | TGTGCCAGCAGCGTATACGGATACACCGGGGAGCTGTTTTTT
- | - | TRBJ1-6 | TRBV9 | CASSVGGFDSPLHF | TGTGCCAGCAGCGTAGGGGGGTTTGATTCACCCCTCCACTTT
- | once | TRBJ2-5 | TRBV15 | CATSRDVRGETQYF | TGTGCCACCAGCAGAGATGTCCGTGGGGAGACCCAGTACTTC
- | - | TRBJ2-5 | TRBV7-2 | CASSLVGKVQETQYF | TGTGCCAGCAGCTTAGTGGGGAAAGTTCAAGAGACCCAGTACTTC
TRBD2 | - | TRBJ2-3 | TRBV5-6 | CASSGTSQGSDTQYF | TGTGCCAGCAGCGGGACTAGCCAAGGGTCAGATACGCAGTATTTT
- | - | TRBJ2-1 | TRBV5-1 | CASSLVEDLPSLYEQFF | TGCGCCAGCAGCTTGGTCGAGGACCTCCCCTCTCTCTATGAGCAGTTCTTC
- | - | TRBJ1-1 | TRBV25-1 | CASSEVTEAFF | TGTGCCAGCAGTGAAGTCACTGAAGCTTTCTTT
TRBD2 | - | TRBJ2-5 | TRBV27 | CASTPTSGPQETQYF | TGTGCCAGCACCCCGACTAGCGGACCACAAGAGACCCAGTACTTC
- | large | TRBJ2-1 | TRBV7-8 | CASSLGTVVSNEQFF | TGTGCCAGCAGCTTAGGGACAGTGGTAAGCAATGAGCAGTTCTTC
- | - | TRBJ2-7 | TRBV18 | CASSGRQSSYEQYF | TGTGCCAGCTCAGGAAGACAGAGCTCCTACGAGCAGTACTTC
- | - | TRBJ2-7 | TRBV19 | CASSPGLNSYEQYF | TGTGCCAGTAGCCCCGGACTCAACTCCTACGAGCAGTACTTC
- | - | TRBJ2-2 | TRBV14 | CASSRGVGELFF | TGTGCCAGCAGCCGAGGGGTCGGGGAGCTGTTTTTT
TRBD2 | - | TRBJ2-3 | TRBV27 | CASSLASGLGDTQYF | TGTGCCAGCAGTTTGGCTTCGGGACTAGGGGATACGCAGTATTTT
- | - | TRBJ2-5 | TRBV29-1 | CSVDGQGVTETQYF | TGCAGCGTTGACGGTCAGGGAGTGACAGAGACCCAGTACTTC
TRBD2 | - | TRBJ2-7 | TRBV6-5 | CASSYGLAEAYEQYF | TGTGCCAGCAGTTACGGTCTAGCGGAGGCCTACGAGCAGTACTTC
TRBD1 | few | TRBJ1-2 | TRBV5-4 | CASSFDRDGYTF | TGTGCCAGCAGCTTTGACAGGGATGGCTACACCTTC
- | - | TRBJ2-5 | TRBV4-2 | CASSQDRGDETQYF | TGTGCCAGCAGCCAAGACAGGGGTGATGAGACCCAGTACTTC
TRBD1 | few | TRBJ1-4 | TRBV27 | CASSTGTGGLGEKLFF | TGTGCCAGCAGCACTGGGACAGGGGGTTTGGGTGAAAAACTGTTTTTT
- | - | TRBJ2-7 | TRBV11-1 | CASSSARGRRAYEQYF | TGTGCCAGCAGCTCAGCGAGGGGGAGACGTGCCTACGAGCAGTACTTC
TRBD2 | - | TRBJ2-5 | TRBV5-4 | CASSFPGRSGGLETQYF | TGTGCCAGCAGTTTCCCCGGGAGGAGCGGGGGGCTGGAGACCCAGTACTTC
- | - | TRBJ2-1 | TRBV9 | CASSAQGLVHYNEQFF | TGTGCCAGCAGCGCCCAAGGCCTAGTTCATTACAATGAGCAGTTCTTC
- | - | TRBJ2-1 | TRBV29-1 | CSVGWGDSYNEQFF | TGCAGCGTTGGTTGGGGAGACAGCTACAATGAGCAGTTCTTC
- | - | TRBJ2-7 | TRBV20-1 | CSAAGAGEQYF | TGCAGTGCTGCAGGGGCGGGCGAGCAGTACTTC
- | - | TRBJ2-1 | TRBV9 | CASSEHPQNNEQFF | TGTGCCAGCAGCGAGCACCCCCAAAACAATGAGCAGTTCTTC
TRBD2 | - | TRBJ2-1 | TRBV6-4 | CASSSRLAGNNEQFF | TGTGCCAGCAGTTCCAGACTAGCGGGTAACAATGAGCAGTTCTTC
- | - | TRBJ1-1 | TRBV19 | CASKQVNTEAFF | TGTGCCAGTAAACAGGTGAACACTGAAGCTTTCTTT
- | - | TRBJ2-4 | TRBV15 | CATSRGTGTAKNIQYF | TGTGCCACCAGCAGGGGTACCGGGACAGCCAAAAACATTCAGTACTTC
TRBD1 | once | TRBJ2-2 | TRBV27 | CASRNRGLTGELFF | TGTGCCAGTAGAAACAGGGGGCTCACCGGGGAGCTGTTTTTT
- | - | TRBJ2-3 | TRBV19 | CASSLALSTDTQYF | TGTGCCAGTAGCCTAGCGCTTAGCACAGATACGCAGTATTTT
- | - | TRBJ2-3 | TRBV5-1 | CASSLEQPTDTQYF | TGCGCCAGCAGCTTGGAACAGCCCACAGATACGCAGTATTTT
- | - | TRBJ2-1 | TRBV5-6 | CASSLPGTSEQFF | TGTGCCAGCAGCTTGCCGGGGACAAGTGAGCAGTTCTTC
- | - | TRBJ2-5 | TRBV14 | CASSRTLYQETQYF | TGTGCCAGCAGCCGTACCCTGTACCAAGAGACCCAGTACTTC
- | - | TRBJ1-2 | TRBV6-5 | CASSYGPGGDYGYTF | TGTGCCAGCAGTTACGGGCCGGGAGGGGACTATGGCTACACCTTC
TRBD1 | - | TRBJ1-1 | TRBV27 | CASSPTLVGGRTEAFF | TGTGCCAGCAGTCCCACCTTGGTAGGGGGCCGCACTGAAGCTTTCTTT
TRBD2 | - | TRBJ2-2 | TRBV6-1 | CASRLAVNTGELFF | TGTGCCAGCAGACTAGCGGTTAACACCGGGGAGCTGTTTTTT
TRBD1 | - | TRBJ1-2 | TRBV5-1 | CASSLEGDRYGYTF | TGCGCCAGCAGCTTGGAAGGGGACAGGTATGGCTACACCTTC
- | - | TRBJ2-7 | TRBV12-5 | CASGLVPAPTYEQYF | TGTGCTAGTGGTTTGGTACCGGCCCCTACCTACGAGCAGTACTTC
- | - | TRBJ2-7 | TRBV28 | CASSSGSYEQYF | TGTGCCAGCAGCTCAGGGTCCTACGAGCAGTACTTC
- | few | TRBJ2-1 | TRBV11-3 | CASSLKGGALAEQFF | TGTGCCAGCAGCTTAAAAGGGGGAGCTTTGGCTGAGCAGTTCTTC
TRBD1 | once | TRBJ1-5 | TRBV19 | CASSIGTDSNQPQHF | TGTGCCAGTAGTATTGGGACAGATAGCAATCAGCCCCAGCATTTT
- | few | TRBJ1-5 | TRBV28 | CASRSTKGNQPQHF | TGTGCCAGCAGATCCACAAAGGGGAATCAGCCCCAGCATTTT
TRBD1 | - | TRBJ2-2 | TRBV11-3 | CASSLDLPTGGYTGELFF | TGTGCCAGCAGCTTAGATCTCCCCACAGGGGGGTACACCGGGGAGCTGTTTTTT
TRBD1 | - | TRBJ2-3 | TRBV7-6 | CASSPTTGGWSTDTQYF | TGTGCCAGCAGCCCCACGACAGGGGGCTGGAGCACAGATACGCAGTATTTT
- | - | TRBJ1-3 | TRBV7-6 | CASSLSGGAFSGNTIYF | TGTGCCAGCAGCCTCTCGGGGGGAGCGTTCTCTGGAAACACCATATATTTT
- | - | TRBJ1-4 | TRBV10-3 | CASRKGSQSNEKLFF | TGTGCCTCTCGGAAGGGTTCGCAATCTAATGAAAAACTGTTTTTT
- | - | TRBJ2-5 | TRBV6-6 | CASSYLTGSGETQYF | TGTGCCAGCAGTTACCTCACAGGGTCGGGAGAGACCCAGTACTTC
- | - | TRBJ1-5 | TRBV5-1 | CASWRLSRGNQPQHF | TGCGCCAGCTGGAGGCTTTCCAGGGGCAATCAGCCCCAGCATTTT
TRBD2 | - | TRBJ2-7 | TRBV10-3 | CAISVAGGSYEQYF | TGTGCCATCAGCGTAGCGGGGGGGTCCTACGAGCAGTACTTC
- | - | TRBJ2-7 | TRBV27 | CASSKLARGDEQYF | TGTGCCAGCAGCAAACTAGCGAGGGGGGACGAGCAGTACTTC